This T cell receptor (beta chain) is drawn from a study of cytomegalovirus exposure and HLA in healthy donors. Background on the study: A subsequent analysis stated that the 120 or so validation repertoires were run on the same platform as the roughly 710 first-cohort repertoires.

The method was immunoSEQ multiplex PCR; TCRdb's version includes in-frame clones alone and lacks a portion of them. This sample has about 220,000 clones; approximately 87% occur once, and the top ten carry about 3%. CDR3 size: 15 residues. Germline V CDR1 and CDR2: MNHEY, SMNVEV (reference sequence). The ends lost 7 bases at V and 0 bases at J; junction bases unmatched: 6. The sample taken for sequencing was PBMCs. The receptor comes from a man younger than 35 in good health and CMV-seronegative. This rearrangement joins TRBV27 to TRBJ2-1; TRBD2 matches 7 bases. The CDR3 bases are TGTGCCAGCACTTGGGGGGGAAACTCCTACAATGAGCAGTTCTTC. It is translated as CASTWGGNSYNEQFF.